The clone carrying this T cell receptor beta chain came up many times. The data were taken from a study of regulatory T cells in long-lasting Graves disease. The J segment lost 2 bases and the V segment lost 2 bases, leaving 6 bases of the junction unmatched. There are 17 residues in the CDR3. Germline V gene data show CDR1 as SGHRS and CDR2 as YFSETQ. The time point denotes: newly diagnosed GD, antithyroid drugs for less than 3 months. Extracted RNA from PBMCs served as the source of the TCR library. With iRepertoire HTBI primers and Arm-PCR of CDR3 regions, TCR beta libraries were built. TCRdb reanalysed the multiplex PCR reads using MiXCR and keeps one entry per CDR3 protein. The table shows approximately 300,000 distinct CDR3 sequences, with under 20% occurring only once.

V usage is TRBV5-1 and J usage is TRBJ2-5, with 13 bases fitting TRBD2. The source material was peripheral blood mononuclear cells (PBMCs), sampled at new diagnosis, from a patient treated with antithyroid drugs. The TCR sequence derives from a female donor with Graves disease. CDR3 sequence (DNA): TGCGCCAGCAGCTTCATCAGGACTAGCGGGAGTCAAGAGACCCAGTACTTC. It codes for CASSFIRTSGSQETQYF. Filled out from reference TRBV5-1 and TRBJ2-5, the complete variable domain reads KAGVTQTPRYLIKTRGQQVTLSCSPISGHRSVSWYQQTPGQGLQFLFEYFSETQRNKGNFPGRFSGRQFSNSRSEMNVSTLELGDSALYLCASSFIRTSGSQETQYFGPGTRLLVL.